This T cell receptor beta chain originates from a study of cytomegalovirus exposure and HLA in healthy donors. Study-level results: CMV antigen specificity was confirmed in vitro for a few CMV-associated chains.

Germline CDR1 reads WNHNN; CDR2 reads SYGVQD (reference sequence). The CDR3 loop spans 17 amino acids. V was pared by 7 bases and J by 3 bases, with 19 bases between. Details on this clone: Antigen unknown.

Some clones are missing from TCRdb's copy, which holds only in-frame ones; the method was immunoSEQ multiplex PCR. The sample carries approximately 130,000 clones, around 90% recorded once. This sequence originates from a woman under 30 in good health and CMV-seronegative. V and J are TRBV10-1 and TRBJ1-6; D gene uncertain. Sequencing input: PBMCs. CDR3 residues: CASITNSLTLYNSPLHF. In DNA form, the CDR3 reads TGCGCCAGCATCACCAACAGTCTCACTCTCTATAATTCACCCCTCCACTTT.